This is a list of T cell receptor beta chains from one sample in a study of cytomegalovirus exposure and HLA in healthy donors. Using immunoSEQ multiplex PCR, the repertoire was profiled, and TCRdb retains in-frame clones only, with some absent. The sample contains 150,000 to 200,000 clones, more than 70% of which appear only once. The sequenced material came from PBMCs. These receptors originate from a woman aged 40 to 49 in good health and CMV-seropositive. Each CDR3 is given with its conserved first and last residue. The order of the fields is clone size, D gene, J gene, V gene, CDR3 protein, CDR3 DNA. The D gene is left open where the match is weak. Clone size is stated in some rows and not others, as once, few, many or a class when expanded.

clone size: NA
D gene: TRBD1
J gene: TRBJ2-2
V gene: TRBV5-1
CDR3 protein: CASSSTRRGRLDTGELFF
CDR3 DNA: TGCGCCAGCAGCTCAACCCGTAGGGGGCGTCTGGACACCGGGGAGCTGTTTTTT

clone size: NA
D gene: TRBD2
J gene: TRBJ2-7
V gene: TRBV28
CDR3 protein: CASISAGGPGEQYF
CDR3 DNA: TGTGCCAGCATATCGGCGGGAGGGCCGGGGGAGCAGTACTTC

clone size: NA
D gene: TRBD2
J gene: TRBJ2-2
V gene: TRBV19
CDR3 protein: CASSIRTSTAGRTGELFF
CDR3 DNA: TGTGCCAGTAGTATCCGGACTAGCACGGCAGGGAGGACCGGGGAGCTGTTTTTT

clone size: NA
D gene: TRBD1
J gene: TRBJ2-3
V gene: TRBV29-1
CDR3 protein: CSALTGTGAADTQYF
CDR3 DNA: TGCAGCGCTCTCACCGGGACAGGCGCCGCAGATACGCAGTATTTT

clone size: NA
D gene: NA
J gene: TRBJ2-1
V gene: TRBV29-1
CDR3 protein: CSVVTGSEQFF
CDR3 DNA: TGCAGCGTTGTAACGGGAAGTGAGCAGTTCTTC

clone size: NA
D gene: NA
J gene: TRBJ2-5
V gene: TRBV30
CDR3 protein: CAWSQQPETQYF
CDR3 DNA: TGTGCCTGGAGCCAACAACCAGAGACCCAGTACTTC

clone size: NA
D gene: NA
J gene: TRBJ2-7
V gene: TRBV5-4
CDR3 protein: CASSFSSYEQYF
CDR3 DNA: TGTGCCAGCAGCTTCTCCTCCTACGAGCAGTACTTC

clone size: NA
D gene: TRBD1
J gene: TRBJ2-7
V gene: TRBV10-2
CDR3 protein: CASSSGQSFSYEQYF
CDR3 DNA: TGCGCCAGCAGTTCGGGACAGTCTTTTTCCTACGAGCAGTACTTC

clone size: NA
D gene: TRBD1
J gene: TRBJ2-7
V gene: TRBV2
CDR3 protein: CASKQGEYEQYF
CDR3 DNA: TGTGCCAGCAAGCAGGGGGAGTACGAGCAGTACTTC

clone size: NA
D gene: NA
J gene: TRBJ2-1
V gene: TRBV19
CDR3 protein: CASSMASPWYNEQFF
CDR3 DNA: TGTGCCAGTAGTATGGCTAGCCCTTGGTACAATGAGCAGTTCTTC

clone size: NA
D gene: TRBD1
J gene: TRBJ2-7
V gene: TRBV7-9
CDR3 protein: CASSLGPGQGTTYEQYF
CDR3 DNA: TGTGCCAGCAGCTTAGGGCCCGGACAGGGGACCACCTACGAGCAGTACTTC

clone size: NA
D gene: NA
J gene: TRBJ1-1
V gene: TRBV29-1
CDR3 protein: CSVLREVMNTEAFF
CDR3 DNA: TGCAGCGTTTTAAGGGAGGTGATGAACACTGAAGCTTTCTTT

clone size: few
D gene: NA
J gene: TRBJ2-3
V gene: TRBV7-6
CDR3 protein: CASSLRIKDSYTDTQYF
CDR3 DNA: TGTGCCAGCAGCTTACGAATAAAGGACAGTTATACAGATACGCAGTATTTT

clone size: NA
D gene: NA
J gene: TRBJ1-5
V gene: TRBV28
CDR3 protein: CASSSWRRDSNQPQHF
CDR3 DNA: TGTGCCAGCAGTTCATGGCGGAGGGATAGCAATCAGCCCCAGCATTTT

clone size: NA
D gene: NA
J gene: TRBJ2-2
V gene: TRBV11-2
CDR3 protein: CASSLVTGNTGELFF
CDR3 DNA: TGTGCCAGCAGCTTAGTGACAGGGAACACCGGGGAGCTGTTTTTT

clone size: NA
D gene: NA
J gene: TRBJ2-3
V gene: TRBV5-1
CDR3 protein: CASRQTDTQYF
CDR3 DNA: TGCGCCAGCAGACAGACAGATACGCAGTATTTT

clone size: NA
D gene: NA
J gene: TRBJ2-2
V gene: TRBV18
CDR3 protein: CASSRLGGSNTGELFF
CDR3 DNA: TGTGCCAGCTCACGCCTCGGCGGGTCCAACACCGGGGAGCTGTTTTTT

clone size: NA
D gene: TRBD1
J gene: TRBJ1-6
V gene: TRBV2
CDR3 protein: CASTTDRANSPLHF
CDR3 DNA: TGTGCCAGCACCACGGACAGGGCAAATTCACCCCTCCACTTT

clone size: NA
D gene: NA
J gene: TRBJ1-1
V gene: TRBV6-5
CDR3 protein: CASSYEANTEAFF
CDR3 DNA: TGTGCCAGCAGTTACGAAGCAAACACTGAAGCTTTCTTT

clone size: NA
D gene: NA
J gene: TRBJ1-3
V gene: TRBV9
CDR3 protein: CASSVDPGAGNTIYF
CDR3 DNA: TGTGCCAGCAGCGTAGACCCAGGGGCAGGAAACACCATATATTTT

clone size: NA
D gene: NA
J gene: TRBJ2-1
V gene: TRBV18
CDR3 protein: CASSPSSGDQNEQFF
CDR3 DNA: TGTGCCAGCTCACCAAGTTCGGGAGATCAAAATGAGCAGTTCTTC

clone size: NA
D gene: TRBD1
J gene: TRBJ2-1
V gene: TRBV2
CDR3 protein: CASSDRQGVRNEQFF
CDR3 DNA: TGTGCCAGCAGTGACCGACAGGGTGTTAGGAATGAGCAGTTCTTC

clone size: NA
D gene: TRBD1
J gene: TRBJ1-2
V gene: TRBV7-3
CDR3 protein: CASSLEIGQGGYTF
CDR3 DNA: TGTGCCAGCAGCTTAGAAATCGGACAGGGAGGCTACACCTTC

clone size: NA
D gene: NA
J gene: TRBJ2-7
V gene: TRBV2
CDR3 protein: CASKVGGEQYF
CDR3 DNA: TGTGCCTCAAAGGTGGGGGGCGAGCAGTACTTC

clone size: NA
D gene: TRBD2
J gene: TRBJ2-1
V gene: TRBV19
CDR3 protein: CASSIDPYMGLAGEQNNEQFF
CDR3 DNA: TGTGCCAGTAGTATAGATCCCTATATGGGACTAGCGGGAGAGCAGAACAATGAGCAGTTCTTC

clone size: NA
D gene: NA
J gene: TRBJ2-1
V gene: TRBV19
CDR3 protein: CAKDSGQFF
CDR3 DNA: TGTGCCAAGGATTCGGGGCAGTTCTTC

clone size: few
D gene: TRBD1
J gene: TRBJ1-1
V gene: TRBV27
CDR3 protein: CASNKPPGQPEAFF
CDR3 DNA: TGTGCCAGCAACAAACCACCGGGACAGCCTGAAGCTTTCTTT

clone size: NA
D gene: NA
J gene: TRBJ1-2
V gene: TRBV7-9
CDR3 protein: CASSLAQGSRYTF
CDR3 DNA: TGTGCCAGCAGCTTAGCCCAGGGGAGTCGCTACACCTTC